These 32 T cell receptor beta chains originate from one sample sequenced in a study of cytomegalovirus exposure and HLA in healthy donors (dated by TCRdb to about 2017). The method was the immunoSEQ multiplex PCR assay. A mixture of 60 forward primers for TCR Vbeta segments and 13 reverse primers for TCR Jbeta segments was used in the multiplex PCR. TCRdb retrieved this table from immuneACCESS and kept in-frame rearrangements only. Not all clones are present; in checked studies, unresolved V genes account for under half, and no reason is known for the remainder. This sample is represented by some 63,000 clones; about 80% of them were singletons. The leading ten clones occupy nearly 4% of the sample. The sequenced sample was PBMCs. The receptors derive from a woman in her forties in good health and CMV-seronegative.

This chain links TRBV29-1 with TRBJ2-3; maybe TRBD2 (6 bases). The CDR3 spans 13 residues. Germline CDR1 reads SQVTM; CDR2 reads ANQGSEA. The ends were cut back, 8 bases at V and 4 bases at J, with 16 bases in the middle. CDR3 loop: CSSAGLHADTQYF. CDR3 nucleotide sequence: TGCAGCTCCGCGGGACTCCACGCAGATACGCAGTATTTT.

The chain uses TRBV5-4 and TRBJ1-5, with a tentative D call TRBD1 (5 bases). Trimming took 2 bases from V and 3 from J, leaving 9 bases between them. This CDR3 comprises 14 residues. CDR1 is SGHNT, CDR2 YYREEE, per germline (reference sequence). In DNA, the CDR3 is TGTGCCAGCAGCTTCCAGGGAATCAATCAGCCCCAGCATTTT. Its translation: CASSFQGINQPQHF.

This chain uses TRBV9 with TRBJ2-1; 13 bases are shared with TRBD2. Germline CDR1 reads SGDLS; CDR2 reads YYNGEE. This CDR3 spans 14 amino acids. Germline trimming cut 3 bases from V and 6 bases from J; bases unmatched to any gene: 0. CDR3 sequence reads: CASSGTSGSNEQFF. For the CDR3, the DNA is TGTGCCAGCAGCGGGACTAGCGGGAGCAATGAGCAGTTCTTC.

V and J are TRBV27 and TRBJ2-2, with 11 bases matching TRBD2. Trimming cost V 2 bases and J 1 base; bases outside gene matches: 0. This CDR3 is built from 16 residues. The V gene's germline CDR1 is MNHEY and CDR2 SMNVEV (reference sequence). The CDR3 region has the DNA TGTGCCAGCAGTTTAGGGACTAGCGGGAACACCGGGGAGCTGTTTTTT. As protein: CASSLGTSGNTGELFF.

The chain employs TRBV28 and TRBJ1-4; D uncertain. Per the germline V gene, CDR1 is MDHEN and CDR2 is SYDVKM. The CDR3 loop spans 12 amino acids. The V and J ends lost 8 bases and 3 bases respectively, with 7 bases between them. The CDR3, as DNA: TGTGCCAGCCTAGCAGCTAATGAAAAACTGTTTTTT. This sequence encodes CASLAANEKLFF.

About this clone itself: Other DNA sequences from this sample encode an identical CDR3 as well. The rearrangement links TRBV19 to TRBJ2-6; D gene unclear. V was pared by 3 bases and J by 2 bases, with 2 bases between. The CDR3 consists of 13 residues. Looked up from germline, CDR1 is LNHDA and CDR2 is SQIVND (reference sequence). CDR3 amino acids: CASSITGANVLTF. CDR3 sequence (DNA): TGTGCCAGTAGTATCACTGGGGCCAACGTCCTGACTTTC.

The chain joins TRBV7-8 to TRBJ1-2; 8 bases map to TRBD1. The V and J ends lost 5 bases and 2 bases, in that order; junction bases with no gene match: 7. Germline lookup yields CDR1 SGHVS and CDR2 FQNEAQ. The CDR3 runs to 15 residues. The CDR3 spells CASSARTGWNYGYTF. CDR3 nucleotides: TGTGCCAGCAGCGCACGGACAGGGTGGAACTATGGCTACACCTTC. The full variable domain, with the rest looked up from reference TRBV7-8 and TRBJ1-2, is GAGVSQSPRYKVAKRGQDVALRCDPISGHVSLFWYQQALGQGPEFLTYFQNEAQLDKSGLPSDRFFAERPEGSVSTLKIQRTQQEDSAVYLCASSARTGWNYGYTFGSGTRLTVV.

This clone was detected only once. The gene calls are TRBV6-6 and TRBJ2-2, with a weak D call TRBD2 (5 bases). The CDR3 contains 14 residues. Per germline, CDR1 MNHNY and CDR2 SVGAGI (reference sequence). Trimming left V 2 bases short and J 4 bases short, with 8 bases between. The CDR3 sequence is CASSYAGSTGELFF. In DNA, the CDR3 is TGTGCCAGCAGTTACGCTGGGAGCACCGGGGAGCTGTTTTTT.

This clone appeared a single time. The chain has TRBV5-1 and TRBJ2-1; a weak D match, TRBD2 (5 bases). Germline V CDR1 and CDR2: SGHRS, YFSETQ. The CDR3 runs 14 residues. V was clipped by 0 bases and J by 9 bases, with 13 bases between them. CDR3 sequence: CASSLELAGSEQFF. Written as DNA, the CDR3 is TGCGCCAGCAGCTTGGAGCTAGCCGGCAGTGAGCAGTTCTTC.

This sequence joins TRBV28 and TRBJ2-7; possibly TRBD1 for D (6 bases). The CDR3 has 14 amino acids. Looked up from germline, CDR1 is MDHEN and CDR2 is SYDVKM. The V and J ends lost 5 bases and 1 base respectively, with 12 bases between them. The CDR3 spells CASSPKQGSYEQYF. CDR3 in DNA: TGTGCCAGCAGTCCGAAACAGGGATCCTACGAGCAGTACTTC.

The V gene is TRBV15, the J gene TRBJ1-1, with D hard to call. Germline V CDR1 and CDR2: LNHNV, YYDKDF (reference sequence). CDR3 length: 12 residues. V was shortened by 3 bases and J by 8 bases, with 10 bases between the two germline ends. The CDR3 DNA is TGTGCCACCAGCAGCCGGTACAGAGAAGCTTTCTTT. This codes for CATSSRYREAFF.

This clone came up a few times. The gene calls are TRBV28 and TRBJ2-7, with D possibly TRBD1 on 6 matching bases. Trimming shortened V by 7 bases and J by 0 bases, and 19 bases separated the two germline ends. Germline V gene data show CDR1 as MDHEN and CDR2 as SYDVKM. This CDR3 has 16 amino acids. The CDR3 region is CASKIQPGHSSYEQYF. In DNA, the CDR3 is TGTGCCAGCAAAATACAACCGGGACATAGCTCCTACGAGCAGTACTTC.

The rearrangement links TRBV6-1 to TRBJ2-3, with D hard to call. CDR1 and CDR2 (germline): MNHNS, SASEGT. CDR3 length equals 13 residues. The V end was cut by 7 bases, the J end by 2 bases, with 10 bases between. The CDR3 DNA sequence: TGTGCCAGCAACCTAGAAGCCACAGATACGCAGTATTTT. Its protein product is CASNLEATDTQYF.

This clone is a singleton in its sample. J is TRBJ1-2 and V is TRBV7-9; no firm D call. Germline loops: CDR1 SEHNR, CDR2 FQNEAQ (reference sequence). Trimming pared 5 bases from V and 8 bases from J, leaving 18 bases between. The CDR3 loop spans 14 amino acids. CDR3 residues: CASSPEVEARGYTF. The CDR3 DNA follows: TGTGCCAGCAGCCCAGAGGTGGAGGCTAGAGGCTACACCTTC.

This sequence joins TRBV29-1 and TRBJ2-1; TRBD2 matches 8 bases. The germline V gene has CDR1 SQVTM and CDR2 ANQGSEA. The CDR3 has 12 amino acids. The V and J ends lost 4 bases and 9 bases, in that order; junction bases with no gene match: 5. DNA of the CDR3: TGCAGCGTTGGCGGGCGGGAGGTTGAGCAGTTCTTC. Its protein is CSVGGREVEQFF.

This chain connects TRBV9 to TRBJ2-1; tentative D call: TRBD2 (5 bases). The CDR3 loop spans 15 amino acids. V lost 0 bases, J lost 6 bases, and 13 bases lay in between. In germline, CDR1 is SGDLS, CDR2 YYNGEE. DNA of the CDR3: TGTGCCAGCAGCGTAGAATGGGAGCGGTTCAATGAGCAGTTCTTC. Translated, it gives CASSVEWERFNEQFF.

This chain joins TRBV27 and TRBJ1-5; possibly TRBD1 for D (5 bases). Germline CDR1 is MNHEY and CDR2 is SMNVEV (reference sequence). The CDR3 is 14 amino acids. V was clipped by 3 bases and J by 5 bases, with 11 bases between them. The CDR3 reads CASSLMGGYQPQHF. The CDR3 DNA sequence: TGTGCCAGCAGTTTGATGGGGGGGTATCAGCCCCAGCATTTT.

The V and J genes are TRBV9 and TRBJ2-1; D may be TRBD2 (5 bases). Germline V gives CDR1 SGDLS, CDR2 YYNGEE. The CDR3 length is 15 residues. V gave up 1 base and J gave up 2 bases, with 10 bases separating them. The chain's CDR3 is CASSVFDYPYNEQFF. In nucleotides, the CDR3 is TGTGCCAGCAGCGTATTTGACTACCCCTACAATGAGCAGTTCTTC.

This sequence joins TRBV21-1 and TRBJ1-1; TRBD1 is taken as the D call from the table, unchecked against the DNA. TRBV21-1 is an annotated pseudogene. The CDR3 is 13 amino acids. The CDR3 spells CASSGTGGTEAFF. The CDR3 DNA is TGTGCCAGCAGTGGGACAGGGGGCACTGAAGCTTTCTTT.

The gene calls are TRBV15 and TRBJ1-2, with 9 bases identical to TRBD1. Trimming cost V 6 bases and J 4 bases; bases outside gene matches: 3. This CDR3 has 13 residues. CDR1 and CDR2 from the germline V gene are LNHNV and YYDKDF (reference sequence). The CDR3 DNA is TGTGCCACCAGTACAGGGGGCAGCTATGGCTACACCTTC. Its protein product is CATSTGGSYGYTF.

Note on this clone: At one boundary the junction diverges from the germline segment, which might be a read error. The J gene is TRBJ2-7, the V gene TRBV7-9; 7 positions agree with TRBD1. This CDR3 contains 12 residues. CDR1 and CDR2 from the germline V gene are SEHNR and FQNEAQ (reference sequence). CDR3 coding DNA: TGTTCCAGCAGGCAGGGGGCCTACGAGCAGTACTTC. As protein: CSSRQGAYEQYF.

The V and J genes are TRBV11-2 and TRBJ2-7, with 12 bases fitting TRBD1. Germline CDR1 reads SGHAT; CDR2 reads FQNNGV. The V and J ends lost 4 bases and 4 bases, in that order; junction bases with no gene match: 2. The CDR3 extends over 14 amino acids. Written as DNA, the CDR3 is TGTGCCAGCAGCTCGGGACAGGGGGCTTACGAGCAGTACTTC. Translating it yields CASSSGQGAYEQYF.

The CDR3 bases are TGTGCCTGGAGTTCACGGTCCGGGGAGCTGTTTTTT. It is translated as CAWSSRSGELFF. The chain recombines TRBV30 with TRBJ2-2, with no clear D. Germline values: CDR1 GTSNPN, CDR2 SVGIG (reference sequence). V was shortened by 2 bases and J by 6 bases, with 7 bases between the two germline ends. The CDR3 is 12 amino acids.

The CDR3 sequence is CASSLEGYLNEQFF. The CDR3 DNA is TGTGCCAGCAGTTTAGAGGGATATCTTAATGAGCAGTTCTTC. The V call is TRBV28, the J call TRBJ2-1, with TRBD2 as a possible D gene (5 bases). Germline assignment: CDR1 MDHEN and CDR2 SYDVKM. Deletions cut 2 bases from V and 7 bases from J, with 12 bases between. The CDR3 consists of 14 residues.

The chain combines TRBV11-2 with TRBJ2-7, with TRBD1 matching over 8 bases. Unmatched junction bases numbered 9, after V lost 5 bases and J lost 3 bases. The CDR3 length is 15 residues. Germline V gene lookup returns CDR1 SGHAT and CDR2 FQNNGV. This CDR3 is CASSAPGRGLYEQYF. In DNA, the CDR3 is TGTGCCAGCAGCGCGCCCGGCAGGGGGCTCTACGAGCAGTACTTC.

This clone was observed once. The V gene is TRBV7-2, the J gene TRBJ2-3, with D maybe TRBD2 (6 bases). Germline V gene data show CDR1 as SGHTA and CDR2 as FQGNSA. The CDR3 loop spans 16 amino acids. Trimming removed 3 bases from V and 4 bases from J, with 17 bases in between. Written as DNA, the CDR3 is TGTGCCAGCAGCTTCCACGGGAGTGAGTTTTCAGATACGCAGTATTTT. Translation gives CASSFHGSEFSDTQYF.

This clone has only one observation. The chain couples TRBV7-2 to TRBJ1-1; 8 nucleotides line up with TRBD1. Germline CDR1 reads SGHTA; CDR2 reads FQGNSA. Trimming removed 2 bases from V and 3 bases from J; junction bases left unmatched: 8. The CDR3 is made up of 16 amino acids. CDR3: CASSLPHDRGDTEAFF. CDR3 in DNA: TGTGCCAGCAGCTTACCCCACGACAGGGGAGACACTGAAGCTTTCTTT. Variable domain in full (rest from reference TRBV7-2 and TRBJ1-1): GAGVSQSPSNKVTEKGKDVELRCDPISGHTALYWYRQSLGQGLEFLIYFQGNSAPDKSGLPSDRFSAERTGGSVSTLTIQRTQQEDSAVYLCASSLPHDRGDTEAFFGQGTRLTVV.

V is TRBV7-7 and J is TRBJ2-2; 13 bases are a match to TRBD2. The CDR3 consists of 17 residues. Looked up from germline, CDR1 is SSHAT and CDR2 is FNYEAQ (reference sequence). Trimming removed 5 bases from V and 7 bases from J; junction bases left unmatched: 10. The CDR3 nucleotides are TGTGCCAGCAGCCCCCGGACTAGCGGGAGATTAAACGGGGAGCTGTTTTTT. Its translation: CASSPRTSGRLNGELFF. The full variable domain, completed using reference TRBV7-7 and TRBJ2-2, is GAGVSQSPRYKVTKRGQDVTLRCDPISSHATLYWYQQALGQGPEFLTYFNYEAQPDKSGLPSDRFSAERPEGSISTLTIQRTEQRDSAMYRCASSPRTSGRLNGELFFGEGSRLTVL.

V usage is TRBV4-1 and J usage is TRBJ1-2; 9 bases fit TRBD1. Trimming at V came to 1 base and at J to 3 bases, leaving 3 bases not matched to a gene. Per germline, CDR1 MGHRA and CDR2 YSYEKL. The CDR3 has 15 residues. The CDR3 reads CASSQATGGDYGYTF. The CDR3 nucleotides are TGCGCCAGCAGCCAAGCTACAGGGGGCGACTATGGCTACACCTTC.

This clone appeared a few times. The chain couples TRBV27 to TRBJ2-1; 8 bases align to TRBD2. The CDR3 has 15 amino acids. Germline loops: CDR1 MNHEY, CDR2 SMNVEV (reference sequence). V gave up 5 bases and J gave up 3 bases; unmatched junction bases: 6. The CDR3 protein is CASSLFAGGYNEQFF. CDR3 nucleotides: TGTGCCAGCAGTCTCTTCGCGGGAGGCTACAATGAGCAGTTCTTC.

The rearrangement uses TRBV30 and TRBJ1-1; possible D gene TRBD1, 6 bases. Trimming took 0 bases from V and 7 from J, leaving 12 bases between them. Per germline, CDR1 GTSNPN and CDR2 SVGIG (reference sequence). This CDR3 is 13 amino acids long. For the CDR3, the DNA is TGTGCCTGGAGTGTAACAGGGAAAGATGAAGCTTTCTTT. Residues: CAWSVTGKDEAFF.

On this clone itself: A junction boundary mismatches the germline segment, possibly from a read error. The chain employs TRBV7-9 and TRBJ2-5, with TRBD2 matching 7 bases. Looked up from germline, CDR1 is SEHNR and CDR2 is FQNEAQ (reference sequence). This CDR3 is built from 17 residues. DNA for the CDR3: TGTTCCAGCAGCTTAGCGGGCCAGGGTGGTTATCAAGAGACCCAGTACTTC. Protein: CSSSLAGQGGYQETQYF.